Listed here are 16 T cell receptor beta chains from one sample, sequenced in a study of cytomegalovirus exposure and HLA in healthy donors. Use of 60 Vbeta and 13 Jbeta primers characterized the PCR. TCRdb's table, derived via immunoSEQ multiplex PCR, lists solely in-frame clones and lacks some. The sample has around 85,000 clones, 80% seen once. The specimen sequenced was PBMCs. These receptors were collected from a male donor in good health and CMV-seronegative.

This clone was detected only a few times. The chain links TRBV2 to TRBJ2-1, with 8 bases matching TRBD2. Looked up from germline, CDR1 is SNHLY and CDR2 is FYNNEI. CDR3 length: 13 residues. J lost 8 bases, V lost 5 bases, and 5 bases had no gene match. The CDR3 nucleotides are TGTGCCAGCAGTATGGGACTAGTGGATGAGCAGTTCTTC. Translating gives CASSMGLVDEQFF.

The rearrangement joins TRBV7-9 to TRBJ2-2; 10 bases map to TRBD1. This CDR3 has 13 residues. J was trimmed by 8 bases and V by 5 bases; bases with no gene match: 2. Germline-derived CDR1 and CDR2 are SEHNR and FQNEAQ (reference sequence). The chain's CDR3 is CASSGTGVGELFF. The DNA of the CDR3 is TGTGCCAGCAGCGGGACAGGGGTTGGGGAGCTGTTTTTT.

This clone was recorded once. An end of the junction differs from the germline gene, which may be a read error. The rearrangement joins TRBV29-1 to TRBJ1-2, with D unresolved. The CDR3 spans 15 residues. Germline V lookup: CDR1 SQVTM, CDR2 ANQGSEA. CDR3 bases: TGCAGCGGTAGAGGGCGGGTACCCCGATATGATGGCTACCCCTTC. It is translated as CSGRGRVPRYDGYPF.

As concerns this clone: The junction does not match germline at one end; this may be a read error. The chain is built from TRBV15 and TRBJ1-2; 12 bases align to TRBD1. The CDR3 totals 17 residues. Germline-derived CDR1 and CDR2 are LNHNV and YYDKDF (reference sequence). CDR3 residues: CATSRDGTGGVNYGYPF. CDR3 bases: TGTGCCACCAGCAGAGATGGGACAGGGGGCGTAAACTATGGCTACCCCTTC.

The chain employs TRBV2 and TRBJ2-6; 7 positions agree with TRBD1. Germline CDR1 and CDR2: SNHLY and FYNNEI. CDR3 length equals 12 residues. V gave up 7 bases and J gave up 13 bases; unmatched junction bases: 7. The CDR3 DNA follows: TGTGCCAGCATGAGGGGGCGCGATGTCCTGACTTTC. Amino acid sequence: CASMRGRDVLTF.

The V gene is TRBV6-6, the J gene TRBJ2-1; no firm D call. This CDR3 spans 15 amino acids. Germline V gene sequence: CDR1 MNHNY, CDR2 SVGAGI (reference sequence). V lost 0 bases, J lost 4 bases, and 10 bases lay in between. The CDR3 loop is CASSYSGSGYNEQFF. In DNA, the CDR3 is TGTGCCAGCAGTTACTCTGGTTCCGGTTACAATGAGCAGTTCTTC.

The CDR3 region is CAGARGGEGDTQYF. The CDR3, as DNA: TGTGCCGGAGCCAGGGGTGGGGAGGGAGATACGCAGTATTTT. This chain joins TRBV30 and TRBJ2-3, with a possible D match to TRBD2 (7 bases). The CDR3 loop spans 14 amino acids. Trimming pared 8 bases from V and 5 bases from J, leaving 20 bases between. CDR1 and CDR2 (germline): GTSNPN, SVGIG (reference sequence). The whole variable domain, filled in from reference TRBV30 and TRBJ2-3, reads SQTIHQWPATLVQPVGSPLSLECTVEGTSNPNLYWYRQAAGRGLQLLFYSVGIGQISSEVPQNLSASRPQDRQFILSSKKLLLSDSGFYLCAGARGGEGDTQYFGPGTRLTVL.

This clone was counted between two and nine times. The V and J genes are TRBV7-3 and TRBJ2-1; 7 bases are shared with TRBD2. This CDR3 region has 14 residues. The V segment lost 2 bases and the J segment 9 bases; nucleotides outside the gene matches: 7. The germline CDR1 and CDR2 sequences are SGHTA and FQGTGA. The DNA for the CDR3 is TGTGCCAGCAGCTTAGGCGGGAGTTGGGGTGAGCAGTTCTTC. It is translated as CASSLGGSWGEQFF.

The chain joins TRBV5-1 to TRBJ2-5, with TRBD1 matching over 7 bases. The CDR3 extends over 16 amino acids. Per the germline V gene, CDR1 is SGHRS and CDR2 is YFSETQ. J gave up 0 bases and V 0 bases, and 5 bases lay outside the gene matches. The CDR3 bases are TGCGCCAGCAGCTTGGGGGGGACAGCAGACCAAGAGACCCAGTACTTC. Translating gives CASSLGGTADQETQYF.

Regarding this clone: Mismatch with germline at one junction end may stem from a read error. The same CDR3 can be traced to other DNA sequences in this sample. The V gene is TRBV13, the J gene TRBJ1-1, with D uncertain. The CDR3 spans 14 residues. CDR1 and CDR2 from the germline V gene are PRHDT and FYEKMQ (reference sequence). The CDR3 is CASSLGRGNTEAFF. CDR3 coding DNA: TGTGCCAGCAGCCTAGGCCGAGGAAACACTGAAGCTTTCTTT.

This rearrangement joins TRBV28 to TRBJ1-1; 9 nucleotides agree with TRBD1. V lost 7 bases, J lost 5 bases, and 11 bases stayed unmatched. Per the germline V gene, CDR1 is MDHEN and CDR2 is SYDVKM. The CDR3 sequence is 15 residues long. The CDR3 DNA follows: TGTGCCAGCATGGGGTACGACAGGGGGGTAACTGAAGCTTTCTTT. Translated: CASMGYDRGVTEAFF.

J is TRBJ2-5 and V is TRBV11-2, with 8 nucleotides matching TRBD1. After removal of 2 bases from V and 1 base from J, the junction contained 3 bases not matched to a gene. Germline CDR1 reads SGHAT; CDR2 reads FQNNGV. The length of the CDR3 is 15 residues. CDR3 residues: CASSLSTGGQETQYF. The CDR3 coding sequence is TGTGCCAGCAGCTTAAGCACAGGGGGCCAAGAGACCCAGTACTTC.

The V call is TRBV5-4, the J call TRBJ2-3, with 7 bases lining up with TRBD2. V trimming: 5 bases; J trimming: 6 bases; junction bases outside the gene matches: 6. The CDR3 runs to 13 residues. The germline V gene has CDR1 SGHNT and CDR2 YYREEE (reference sequence). CDR3 in amino acids: CASRGELADTQYF. The DNA for the CDR3 is TGTGCCAGCAGGGGAGAACTAGCGGATACGCAGTATTTT.

This chain connects TRBV4-1 to TRBJ1-2; TRBD1 agrees at 7 bases. CDR1 is MGHRA, CDR2 YSYEKL, per germline. The trim removed 6 bases at V and 1 base at J, leaving 2 bases unmatched. There are 13 residues in the CDR3. The DNA of the CDR3 is TGCGCCAGCAGGCGGGACAGTAACTATGGCTACACCTTC. It encodes CASRRDSNYGYTF.

The rearrangement joins TRBV4-2 to TRBJ2-5; 13 bases agree with TRBD2. The CDR3 sequence is 17 residues long. In germline, CDR1 is LGHNA, CDR2 YNFKEQ. V lost 4 bases and J lost 5; bases outside the gene matches: 10. The CDR3 sequence: CASSRGGLAGEWETQYF. The CDR3 coding sequence is TGTGCCAGCAGCCGGGGAGGACTAGCGGGAGAATGGGAGACCCAGTACTTC.

V is TRBV19 and J is TRBJ1-4, with TRBD1 as a possible D gene (5 bases). Germline loops: CDR1 LNHDA, CDR2 SQIVND (reference sequence). The CDR3 consists of 16 residues. V shed 4 bases and J shed 5 bases, with 17 bases lying between them. The CDR3 region has the DNA TGTGCCAGTAGTACGCTGGGGGGGAGTGGGAATGAAAAACTGTTTTTT. Amino acid sequence: CASSTLGGSGNEKLFF.